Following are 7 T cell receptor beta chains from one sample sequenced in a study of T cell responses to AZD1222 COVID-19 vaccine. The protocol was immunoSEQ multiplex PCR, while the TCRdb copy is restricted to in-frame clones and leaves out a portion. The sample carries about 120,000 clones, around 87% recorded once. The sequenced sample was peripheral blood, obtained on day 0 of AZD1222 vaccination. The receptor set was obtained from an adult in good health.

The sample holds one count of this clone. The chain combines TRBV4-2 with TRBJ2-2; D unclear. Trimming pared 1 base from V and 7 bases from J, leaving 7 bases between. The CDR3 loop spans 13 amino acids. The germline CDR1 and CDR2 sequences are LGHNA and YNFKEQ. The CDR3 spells CASSQVLHGELFF. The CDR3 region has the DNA TGTGCCAGCAGCCAAGTCCTTCACGGGGAGCTGTTTTTT.

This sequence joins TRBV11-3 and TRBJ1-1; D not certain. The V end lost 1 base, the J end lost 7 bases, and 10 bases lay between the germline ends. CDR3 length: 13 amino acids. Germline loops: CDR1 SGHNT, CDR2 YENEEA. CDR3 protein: CASSLGPSLEAFF. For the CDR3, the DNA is TGTGCCAGCAGCTTAGGACCGTCCCTTGAAGCTTTCTTT.

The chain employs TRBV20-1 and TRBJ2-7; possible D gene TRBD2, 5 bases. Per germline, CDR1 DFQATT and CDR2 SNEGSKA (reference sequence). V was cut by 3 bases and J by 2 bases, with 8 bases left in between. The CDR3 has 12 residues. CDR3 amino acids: CSASFGAYEQYF. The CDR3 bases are TGCAGTGCTAGTTTCGGGGCCTACGAGCAGTACTTC.

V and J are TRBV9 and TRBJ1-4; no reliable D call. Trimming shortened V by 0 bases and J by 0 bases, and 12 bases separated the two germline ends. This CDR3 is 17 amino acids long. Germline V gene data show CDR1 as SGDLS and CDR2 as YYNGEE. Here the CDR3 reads CASSVGVSRATNEKLFF. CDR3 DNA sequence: TGTGCCAGCAGCGTAGGTGTCAGCCGTGCAACTAATGAAAAACTGTTTTTT.

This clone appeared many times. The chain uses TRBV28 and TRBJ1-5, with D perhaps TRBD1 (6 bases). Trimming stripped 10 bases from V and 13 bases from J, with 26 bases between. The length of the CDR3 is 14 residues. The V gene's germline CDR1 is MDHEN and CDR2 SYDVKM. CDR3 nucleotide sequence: TGTGCCACCCTCTTTACGGGGGCCTCTGGGGGTCAGCATTTT. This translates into CATLFTGASGGQHF.

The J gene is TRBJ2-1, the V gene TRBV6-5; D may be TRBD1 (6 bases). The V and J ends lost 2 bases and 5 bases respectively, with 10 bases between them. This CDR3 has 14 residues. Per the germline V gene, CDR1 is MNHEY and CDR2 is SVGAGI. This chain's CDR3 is CASSYTGTNNEQFF. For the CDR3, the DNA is TGTGCCAGCAGTTACACCGGGACAAACAATGAGCAGTTCTTC.

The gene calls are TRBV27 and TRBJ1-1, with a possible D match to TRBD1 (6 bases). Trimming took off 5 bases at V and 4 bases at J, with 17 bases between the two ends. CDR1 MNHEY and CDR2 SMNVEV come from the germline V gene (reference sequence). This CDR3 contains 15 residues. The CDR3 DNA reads TGTGCCAGCAGTCACTCGGGTGGGGGCGGCACTGAAGCTTTCTTT. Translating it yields CASSHSGGGGTEAFF.